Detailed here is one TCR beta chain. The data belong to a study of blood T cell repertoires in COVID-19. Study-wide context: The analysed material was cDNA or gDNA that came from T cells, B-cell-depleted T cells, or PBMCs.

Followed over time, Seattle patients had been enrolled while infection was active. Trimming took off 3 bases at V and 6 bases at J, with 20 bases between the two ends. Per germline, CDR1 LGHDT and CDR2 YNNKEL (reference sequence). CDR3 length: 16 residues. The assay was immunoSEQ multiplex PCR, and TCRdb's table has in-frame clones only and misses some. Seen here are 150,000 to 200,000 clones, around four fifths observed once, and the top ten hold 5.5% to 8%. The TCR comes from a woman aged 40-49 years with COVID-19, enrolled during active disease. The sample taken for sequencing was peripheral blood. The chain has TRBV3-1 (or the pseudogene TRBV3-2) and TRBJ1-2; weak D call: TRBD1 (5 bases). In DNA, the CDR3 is TGTGCCAGCAGCCAGCGACATCGGGGGGAAAACGATGGCTACACCTTC. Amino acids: CASSQRHRGENDGYTF.